One sample yielded the 14 T cell receptor beta chains listed below, sequenced in a study of cytomegalovirus exposure and HLA in healthy donors. Data came from immunoSEQ multiplex PCR; TCRdb stores just in-frame clones and leaves some out. The sample consists of 130,000 or so clones, about 91% of them appearing once. The sequencing input was PBMCs. The receptors were gathered from a woman aged 18-29 years in good health and CMV-seronegative.

The V call is TRBV7-3, the J call TRBJ1-2, with D possibly being TRBD1 (5 bases). CDR3 length: 13 amino acids. The germline V gene encodes CDR1 SGHTA and CDR2 FQGTGA. Trimming pared 2 bases from V and 6 bases from J, leaving 10 bases between. CDR3 protein: CASSLLAGHGYTF. CDR3 bases: TGTGCCAGCAGCTTATTGGCGGGACATGGCTACACCTTC.

The genes are TRBV7-7 and TRBJ2-5, with 7 nucleotides matching TRBD2. Germline CDR1 SSHAT, CDR2 FNYEAQ (reference sequence). There are 15 residues in the CDR3. Losses at the gene ends were 3 bases for V and 1 base for J; bases not matched to a gene: 5. DNA of the CDR3: TGTGCCAGCAGCTTGCGAGCGGGAACCCAAGAGACCCAGTACTTC. Translating gives CASSLRAGTQETQYF.

The rearrangement links TRBV28 to TRBJ1-1; unclear D gene. The CDR3 runs to 13 residues. V shed 3 bases and J shed 1 base, with 6 bases lying between them. Germline CDR1 and CDR2: MDHEN and SYDVKM. CDR3 coding DNA: TGTGCCAGCAGTTTGTGGCAGAACACTGAAGCTTTCTTT. It encodes CASSLWQNTEAFF.

J is TRBJ2-7 and V is TRBV19; 9 nucleotides match TRBD1. The germline V gene has CDR1 LNHDA and CDR2 SQIVND (reference sequence). Trimming took 5 bases from V and 0 from J; bases not matched to a gene: 2. CDR3 length: 14 amino acids. The CDR3 region has the DNA TGTGCCAGTAGTGACAGGGGGTCCTCCTACGAGCAGTACTTC. Its translation is CASSDRGSSYEQYF.

The chain joins TRBV7-9 to TRBJ1-1; 8 bases line up with TRBD1. The CDR3 contains 18 residues. The ends lost 5 bases at V and 2 bases at J; junction bases unmatched: 16. Germline V lookup: CDR1 SEHNR, CDR2 FQNEAQ (reference sequence). The CDR3 DNA is TGTGCCAGCAGCCCCGGACAGGGAATAACGACAGGAAACACTGAAGCTTTCTTT. Translating gives CASSPGQGITTGNTEAFF. The full variable domain, its missing parts supplied by reference TRBV7-9 and TRBJ1-1, is DTGVSQNPRHKITKRGQNVTFRCDPISEHNRLYWYRQTLGQGPEFLTYFQNEAQLEKSRLLSDRFSAERPKGSFSTLEIQRTEQGDSAMYLCASSPGQGITTGNTEAFFGQGTRLTVV.

This clone was seen a few times. The chain carries TRBV4-1 and TRBJ2-2; D not resolved. Germline V gene sequence: CDR1 MGHRA, CDR2 YSYEKL. This CDR3 is 12 amino acids long. Between the trimmed V and J ends, which lost 0 bases and 7 bases, there was a span of 3 bases. The CDR3 loop is CASSQERGELFF. CDR3 nucleotides: TGCGCCAGCAGCCAAGAGCGCGGGGAGCTGTTTTTT.

This rearrangement joins TRBV25-1 to TRBJ2-1; 7 bases agree with TRBD2. Trimming took 4 bases from V and 10 from J; bases not matched to a gene: 19. The CDR3 covers 17 residues. From germline, CDR1 is MGHDK and CDR2 SYGVNS. CDR3 in amino acids: CASSGQSPGGLREEQFF. The CDR3 DNA is TGTGCCAGCAGTGGCCAATCACCGGGAGGACTTCGAGAGGAGCAGTTCTTC.

This clone appeared a few times. The chain is built from TRBV9 and TRBJ1-2; D is perhaps TRBD1 (5 bases). This CDR3 has 13 amino acids. Germline CDR1 and CDR2: SGDLS and YYNGEE. V was cut by 2 bases and J by 2 bases, with 7 bases left in between. CDR3 protein: CASSVDSNYGYTF. The CDR3 nucleotides are TGTGCCAGCAGCGTTGACAGCAACTATGGCTACACCTTC.

The rearrangement links TRBV20-1 to TRBJ1-4, with 9 positions matching TRBD1. The CDR3 contains 11 residues. CDR1 is DFQATT, CDR2 SNEGSKA, per germline (reference sequence). Germline trimming cut 6 bases from V and 10 bases from J; bases unmatched to any gene: 3. The CDR3 DNA sequence: TGCAGTGCGAAGACAGGGGGAAAACTGTTTTTT. As protein: CSAKTGGKLFF.

The chain couples TRBV9 to TRBJ1-4, with TRBD1 identical over 8 bases. CDR1 is SGDLS and CDR2 is YYNGEE in the germline V gene. Germline trimming cut 3 bases from V and 2 bases from J; bases unmatched to any gene: 9. The CDR3 runs 17 residues. Here the CDR3 reads CASSARGRGATNEKLFF. CDR3 DNA: TGTGCCAGCAGCGCCAGGGGGCGAGGAGCGACTAATGAAAAACTGTTTTTT.

The chain links TRBV15 to TRBJ2-1; 9 nucleotides agree with TRBD1. The CDR3 has 15 residues. V gave up 5 bases and J gave up 3 bases; unmatched junction bases: 5. CDR1 is LNHNV, CDR2 YYDKDF, per germline (reference sequence). The CDR3 is CATSLQGADYNEQFF. CDR3 DNA: TGTGCCACCAGCTTACAGGGGGCCGACTACAATGAGCAGTTCTTC.

This clone was recorded once. For the CDR3, the DNA is TGTGCCAGCAGCCCAGGAGAGACAGGTGTCTATGGCTACACCTTC. It encodes CASSPGETGVYGYTF. This chain uses TRBV7-2 with TRBJ1-2, with a weak D call TRBD1 (6 bases). Per the germline V gene, CDR1 is SGHTA and CDR2 is FQGNSA. This CDR3 region has 15 residues. Trimming pared 5 bases from V and 4 bases from J, leaving 17 bases between.

A note on this clone: Other nucleotide sequences from this sample produce the same CDR3. The genes are TRBV5-1 and TRBJ1-1, with D perhaps TRBD1 (5 bases). V was shortened by 1 base and J by 5 bases, with 9 bases between the two germline ends. The CDR3 consists of 13 residues. Germline V lookup: CDR1 SGHRS, CDR2 YFSETQ. CDR3 loop: CASSLTGTTEAFF. DNA for the CDR3: TGCGCCAGCAGCTTGACAGGTACGACTGAAGCTTTCTTT.

V and J are TRBV28 and TRBJ1-6, with D possibly TRBD1 on 5 matching bases. The CDR3 covers 18 residues. V was clipped by 7 bases and J by 7 bases, with 26 bases between them. Germline lookup yields CDR1 MDHEN and CDR2 SYDVKM. The CDR3 protein is CASTDGRLGSGVNSPLHF. CDR3 in DNA: TGTGCCAGCACCGACGGCCGGCTTGGGTCGGGGGTGAATTCACCCCTCCACTTT. Based on the CDR3 plus reference TRBV28 and TRBJ1-6, the full variable domain is DVKVTQSSRYLVKRTGEKVFLECVQDMDHENMFWYRQDPGLGLRLIYFSYDVKMKEKGDIPEGYSVSREKKERFSLILESASTNQTSMYLCASTDGRLGSGVNSPLHFGNGTRLTVT.